The rows below give T cell receptor beta chains drawn from one sample of a study of glioma-infiltrating T cells after dendritic cell vaccination. Here immunoSEQ multiplex PCR was the method, and the copy in TCRdb shows in-frame clones only, minus some. The profile covers just under 100,000 clones, with approximately 80% appearing a single time and 5% to 7% taken by the ten largest. The sequencing used blood, collected after dendritic cell vaccination. Receptor source: a human donor with glioblastoma. The CDR3 runs from the conserved cysteine through the conserved F or W. Fields, in order: J gene, V gene, D gene, clone size, CDR3 DNA, CDR3 protein. A D gene is named only where the DNA matches it firmly. The listing skips clone size in some rows; elsewhere it reads once, few, many or a size class.

>TRBJ1-1|TRBV19|TRBD1|NA
TGTGCCAGTAGGGTCCTGACAGGGCGGGAAGCTTTCTTT
CASRVLTGREAFF
>TRBJ2-7|TRBV5-1|NA|NA
TGCGCCAGCAGCTCAATGGAGCGGACTCCCTACGAGCAGTACTTC
CASSSMERTPYEQYF
>TRBJ2-5|TRBV29-1|NA|NA
TGCAGCGTTGAAGATCGGTCCGGGGGTGGTCAAGAGACCCAGTACTTC
CSVEDRSGGGQETQYF
>TRBJ1-5|TRBV10-2|TRBD1|NA
TGCGCCAGCCGGGACAGTGAAAATCAGCCCCAGCATTTT
CASRDSENQPQHF
>TRBJ1-3|TRBV28|NA|NA
TGTGCCAGCAGCCCTTCGGACATAAGAAACACCATATATTTT
CASSPSDIRNTIYF
>TRBJ2-3|TRBV9|TRBD2|NA
TGTGCCAGCAGCGTAGCACCCCAGCGGGGGGTTCAAGATACGCAGTATTTT
CASSVAPQRGVQDTQYF
>TRBJ2-1|TRBV11-2|TRBD1|NA
TGTGCCAGCAGGTACAGGGGCCATGAGCAGTTCTTC
CASRYRGHEQFF
>TRBJ1-1|TRBV6-1|NA|NA
TGTGCCAGCAGTGAAGCCCGGCGCAGGGAGAACACTGAAGCTTTCTTT
CASSEARRRENTEAFF
>TRBJ1-4|TRBV30|NA|few
TGTGCCTGGAGTGTAGAGTGGGGGATGGGGGCAGCTGATGAAAAACTGTTTTTT
CAWSVEWGMGAADEKLFF
>TRBJ1-5|TRBV28|NA|NA
TGTGCCAGCAGTAAGCTCTCGATGGGCAATCAGCCCCAGCATTTT
CASSKLSMGNQPQHF
>TRBJ2-5|TRBV2|TRBD2|NA
TGTGCCAGCGGGATTGGGGTACTAGCGGGAGTTTTGACTCAAGAGACCCAGTACTTC
CASGIGVLAGVLTQETQYF
>TRBJ2-5|TRBV5-1|TRBD1|few
TGCGCCAGCAGCTTCGGACAGGGGTACCAAGAGACCCAGTACTTC
CASSFGQGYQETQYF
>TRBJ1-1|TRBV6-8|TRBD1|NA
TGTGCCAGCAGCGCCCGGGACAGGGTGAACACTGAAGCTTTCTTT
CASSARDRVNTEAFF
>TRBJ1-1|TRBV7-8|NA|NA
TGTGCCAGCAGCTTAGGTGTCAGGGCCATGAACACTGAAGCTTTCTTT
CASSLGVRAMNTEAFF
>TRBJ2-1|TRBV7-9|TRBD1|once
TGTGCCAGCAGCTTAGCGACAGGGGGCTTCAATGAGCAGTTCTTC
CASSLATGGFNEQFF
>TRBJ1-1|TRBV18|NA|once
TGTGCCAGCTCACCCGGGGGGTCGGGCACTGAAGCTTTCTTT
CASSPGGSGTEAFF
>TRBJ1-1|TRBV5-1|TRBD1|NA
TGCGCCAGCAGGACGGACAGGGATCGAGAAGCTTTCTTT
CASRTDRDREAFF
>TRBJ1-4|TRBV6-5|TRBD1|NA
TGTGCCAGCACCGGACAGGTTACTGAAAAACTGTTTTTT
CASTGQVTEKLFF
>TRBJ1-2|TRBV10-3|TRBD1|few
TGTGCCATCACCCAAGGGACAGGCGGGTCTACTGATGGCTACACCTTC
CAITQGTGGSTDGYTF
>TRBJ1-1|TRBV19|NA|few
TGTGCCAGTAGTATAGTCTTGGCGAACACTGAAGCTTTCTTT
CASSIVLANTEAFF
>TRBJ1-1|TRBV2|NA|NA
TGTGCCAGCAGTGAGAGCATGAACACTGAAGCTTTCTTT
CASSESMNTEAFF
>TRBJ2-1|TRBV6-6|TRBD2|once
TGTGCCAGCAACATCCCCCAGGGAGGGCGTGAGAATGAGCAGTTCTTC
CASNIPQGGRENEQFF
>TRBJ1-2|TRBV6-1|TRBD1|NA
TGTGCCAGTAGGATTACAGGGGTCCTGGTTTACGGCTACACCTTC
CASRITGVLVYGYTF
>TRBJ2-3|TRBV9|TRBD1|NA
TGTGCCAGCAGCGAAACAGGGGGCGTATATACGCAGTATTTT
CASSETGGVYTQYF
>TRBJ2-1|TRBV27|TRBD2|few
TGTGCCAGCAGTTCCCCACTAGCGGGCCGTTACAATGAGCAGTTCTTC
CASSSPLAGRYNEQFF
>TRBJ1-4|TRBV6-1|NA|NA
TGTGCCAGCAGTGGACCCGGGACTACGGGGGAAAAACTGTTTTTT
CASSGPGTTGEKLFF
>TRBJ2-5|TRBV27|NA|NA
TGTGCCACCAGCCGGGACAAGAAAGAGACCCAGTACTTC
CATSRDKKETQYF
>TRBJ2-6|TRBV19|NA|NA
TGTGCCAGTAGTTCTCACGACAGGATTCTCTCTGGGGCCAACGTCCTGACTTTC
CASSSHDRILSGANVLTF
>TRBJ2-5|TRBV30|TRBD2|NA
TGTGCCTTGACGGGACTAGATGTGGAGACCCAGTACTTC
CALTGLDVETQYF
>TRBJ1-5|TRBV6-6|TRBD1|NA
TGTGCCAGCAGTACCCGACAGGGCAGCAATCAGCCCCAGCATTTT
CASSTRQGSNQPQHF
>TRBJ1-4|TRBV19|NA|NA
TGTGCCAGTAGTATCGGCAGGGGAGCTAATGAAAAACTGTTTTTT
CASSIGRGANEKLFF
>TRBJ2-1|TRBV14|TRBD2|NA
TGTGCCAGCAGTCTTCGACTAGCGGGGGGTACTAGGCAGTTCTTC
CASSLRLAGGTRQFF